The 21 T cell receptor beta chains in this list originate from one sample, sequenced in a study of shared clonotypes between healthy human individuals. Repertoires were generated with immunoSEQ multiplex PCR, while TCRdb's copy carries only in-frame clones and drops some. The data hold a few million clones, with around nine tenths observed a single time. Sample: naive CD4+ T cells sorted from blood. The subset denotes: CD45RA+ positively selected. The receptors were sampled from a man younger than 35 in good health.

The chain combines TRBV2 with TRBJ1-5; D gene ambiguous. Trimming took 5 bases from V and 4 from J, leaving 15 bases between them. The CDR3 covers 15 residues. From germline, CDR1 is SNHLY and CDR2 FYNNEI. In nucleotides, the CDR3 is TGTGCCAGCAGTCTTAATGACGTGGGGAATCAGCCCCAGCATTTT. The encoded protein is CASSLNDVGNQPQHF.

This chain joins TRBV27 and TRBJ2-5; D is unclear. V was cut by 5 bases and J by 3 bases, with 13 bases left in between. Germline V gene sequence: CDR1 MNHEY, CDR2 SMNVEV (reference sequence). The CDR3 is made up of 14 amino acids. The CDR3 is CASSPPTGKETQYF. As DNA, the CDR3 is TGTGCCAGCAGTCCTCCGACTGGGAAAGAGACCCAGTACTTC.

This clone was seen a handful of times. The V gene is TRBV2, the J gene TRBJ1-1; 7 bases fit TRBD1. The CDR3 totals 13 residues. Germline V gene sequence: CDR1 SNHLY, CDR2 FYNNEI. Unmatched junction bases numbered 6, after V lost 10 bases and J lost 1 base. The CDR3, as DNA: TGTGCCACCGCAGACAGGGCGAACACTGAAGCTTTCTTT. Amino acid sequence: CATADRANTEAFF.

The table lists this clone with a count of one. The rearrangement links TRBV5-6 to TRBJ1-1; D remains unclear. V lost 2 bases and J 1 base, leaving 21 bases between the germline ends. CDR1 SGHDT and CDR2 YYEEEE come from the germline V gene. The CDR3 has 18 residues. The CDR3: CASSLIQVKFSSNTEAFF. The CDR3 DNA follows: TGTGCCAGCAGCTTAATTCAAGTGAAGTTTTCATCGAACACTGAAGCTTTCTTT.

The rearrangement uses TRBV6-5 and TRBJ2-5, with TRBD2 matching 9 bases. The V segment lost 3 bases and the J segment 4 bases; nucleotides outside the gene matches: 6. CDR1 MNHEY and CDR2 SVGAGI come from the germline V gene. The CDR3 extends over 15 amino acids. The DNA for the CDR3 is TGTGCCAGCAGTTATCAGGCGGGAGGGCCAGAGACCCAGTACTTC. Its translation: CASSYQAGGPETQYF.

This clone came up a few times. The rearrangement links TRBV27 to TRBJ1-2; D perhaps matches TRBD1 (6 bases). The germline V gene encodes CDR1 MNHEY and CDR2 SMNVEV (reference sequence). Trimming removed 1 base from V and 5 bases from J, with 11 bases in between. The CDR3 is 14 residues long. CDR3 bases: TGTGCCAGCAGTTTATTGGGGGCGGGGTATGGCTACACCTTC. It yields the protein CASSLLGAGYGYTF.

CDR3 DNA: TGTGCCAGTAGGTCTTCATCCGGGGCAAAGGGCTCCTACGAGCAGTACTTC. Translation: CASRSSSGAKGSYEQYF. This chain links TRBV19 with TRBJ2-7, with D perhaps matching TRBD1 or TRBD2 (5 bases each). Trimming pared 6 bases from V and 0 bases from J, leaving 21 bases between. This CDR3 has 17 amino acids. Germline assignment: CDR1 LNHDA and CDR2 SQIVND (reference sequence).

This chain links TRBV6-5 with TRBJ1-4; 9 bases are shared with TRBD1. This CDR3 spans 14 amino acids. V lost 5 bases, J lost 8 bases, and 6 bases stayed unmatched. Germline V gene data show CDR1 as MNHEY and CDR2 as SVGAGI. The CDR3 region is CASSTTGGVEKLFF. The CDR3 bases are TGTGCCAGCAGTACGACAGGGGGGGTCGAAAAACTGTTTTTT.

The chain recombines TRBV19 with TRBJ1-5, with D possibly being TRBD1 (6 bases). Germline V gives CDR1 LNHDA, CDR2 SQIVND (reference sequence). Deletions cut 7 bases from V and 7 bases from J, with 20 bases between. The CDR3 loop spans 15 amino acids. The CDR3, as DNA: TGTGCCAGTAACCTGGCGGACAGTGGAAAACAGCCCCAGCATTTT. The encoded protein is CASNLADSGKQPQHF.

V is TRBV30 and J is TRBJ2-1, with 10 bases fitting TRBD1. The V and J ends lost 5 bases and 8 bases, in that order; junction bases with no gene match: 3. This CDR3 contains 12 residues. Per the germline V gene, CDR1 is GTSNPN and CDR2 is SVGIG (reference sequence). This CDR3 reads CAWGQGVYEQFF. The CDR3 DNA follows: TGTGCCTGGGGACAGGGGGTGTATGAGCAGTTCTTC.

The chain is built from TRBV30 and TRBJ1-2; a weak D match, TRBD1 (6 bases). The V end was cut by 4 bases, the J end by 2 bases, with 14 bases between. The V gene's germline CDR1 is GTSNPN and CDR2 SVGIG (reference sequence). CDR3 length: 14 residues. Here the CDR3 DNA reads TGTGCCTGGACGGTGCGGGGGGCGAACTATGGCTACACCTTC. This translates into CAWTVRGANYGYTF.

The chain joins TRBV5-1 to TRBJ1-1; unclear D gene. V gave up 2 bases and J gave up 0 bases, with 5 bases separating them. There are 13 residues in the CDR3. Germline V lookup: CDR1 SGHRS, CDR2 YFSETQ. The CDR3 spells CASSFRLNTEAFF. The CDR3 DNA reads TGCGCCAGCAGCTTTCGACTGAACACTGAAGCTTTCTTT.

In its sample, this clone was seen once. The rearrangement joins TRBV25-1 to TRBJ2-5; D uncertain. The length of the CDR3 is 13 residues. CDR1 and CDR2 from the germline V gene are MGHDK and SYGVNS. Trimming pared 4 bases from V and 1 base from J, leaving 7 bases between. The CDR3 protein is CASSARFQETQYF. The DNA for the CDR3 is TGTGCCAGCAGTGCCCGGTTCCAAGAGACCCAGTACTTC.

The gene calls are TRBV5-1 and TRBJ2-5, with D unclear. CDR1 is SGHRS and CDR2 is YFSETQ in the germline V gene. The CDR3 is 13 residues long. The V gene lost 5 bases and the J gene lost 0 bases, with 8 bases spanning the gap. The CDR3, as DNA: TGCGCCAGCAGGCGCGTGTACCAAGAGACCCAGTACTTC. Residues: CASRRVYQETQYF.

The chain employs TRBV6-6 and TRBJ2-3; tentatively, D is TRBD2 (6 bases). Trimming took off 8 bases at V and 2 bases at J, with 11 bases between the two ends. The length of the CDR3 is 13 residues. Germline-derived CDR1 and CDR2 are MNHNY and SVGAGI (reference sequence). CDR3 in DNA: TGTGCCAGCGGGACTTTTTTCACAGATACGCAGTATTTT. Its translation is CASGTFFTDTQYF.

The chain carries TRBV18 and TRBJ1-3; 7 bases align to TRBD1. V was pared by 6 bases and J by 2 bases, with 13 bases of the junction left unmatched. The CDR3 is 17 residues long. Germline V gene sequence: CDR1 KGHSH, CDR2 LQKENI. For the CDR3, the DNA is TGTGCCAGCTCCCTTCGACAGGGACCCTCCACTGGAAACACCATATATTTT. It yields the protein CASSLRQGPSTGNTIYF.

The CDR3 nucleotides are TGTGCCAGCAGCCAAGTTAGTGGCTCCCAGGTCGGAAACACCATATATTTT. Amino acids: CASSQVSGSQVGNTIYF. This chain uses TRBV14 with TRBJ1-3; no clear D gene. CDR3 length equals 17 residues. V was trimmed by 1 base and J by 4 bases, leaving 17 bases between them. The germline V gene encodes CDR1 SGHDN and CDR2 FVKESK.

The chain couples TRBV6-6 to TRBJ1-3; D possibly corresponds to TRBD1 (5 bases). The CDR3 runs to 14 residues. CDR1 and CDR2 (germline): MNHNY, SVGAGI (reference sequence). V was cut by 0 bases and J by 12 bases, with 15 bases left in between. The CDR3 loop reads CASSYSGTKGDIYF. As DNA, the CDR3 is TGTGCCAGCAGTTACTCCGGGACCAAGGGTGACATATATTTT.

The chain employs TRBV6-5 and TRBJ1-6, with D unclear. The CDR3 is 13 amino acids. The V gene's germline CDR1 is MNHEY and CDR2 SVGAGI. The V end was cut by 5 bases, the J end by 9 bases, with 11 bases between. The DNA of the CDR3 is TGTGCCAGCAGTCCCCGCGCGGGTTCACCCCTCCACTTT. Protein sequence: CASSPRAGSPLHF.

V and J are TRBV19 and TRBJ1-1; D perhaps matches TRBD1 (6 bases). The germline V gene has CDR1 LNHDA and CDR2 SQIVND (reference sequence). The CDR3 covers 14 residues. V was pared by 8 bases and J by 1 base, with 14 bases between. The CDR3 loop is CASQISTGNTEAFF. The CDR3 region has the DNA TGTGCCAGTCAAATTTCGACAGGGAACACTGAAGCTTTCTTT.

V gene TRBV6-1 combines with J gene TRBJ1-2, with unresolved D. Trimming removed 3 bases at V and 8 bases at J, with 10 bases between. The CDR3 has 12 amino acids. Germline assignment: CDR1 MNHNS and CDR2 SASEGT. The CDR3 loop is CASSEPTAGYTF. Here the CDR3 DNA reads TGTGCCAGCAGTGAGCCTACAGCGGGCTACACCTTC.